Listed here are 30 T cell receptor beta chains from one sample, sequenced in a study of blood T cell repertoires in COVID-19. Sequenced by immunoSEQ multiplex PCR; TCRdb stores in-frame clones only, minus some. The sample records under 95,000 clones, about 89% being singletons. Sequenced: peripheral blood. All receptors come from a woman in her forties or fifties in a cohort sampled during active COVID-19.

The CDR3 sequence is CASSLAGTGEETQYF. The CDR3 coding sequence is TGCGCCAGCAGCTTGGCCGGGACAGGGGAAGAGACCCAGTACTTC. The chain carries TRBV5-1 and TRBJ2-5; 10 nucleotides agree with TRBD1. The germline CDR1 and CDR2 sequences are SGHRS and YFSETQ. CDR3 length equals 15 residues. The V segment lost 0 bases and the J segment 3 bases; nucleotides outside the gene matches: 2.

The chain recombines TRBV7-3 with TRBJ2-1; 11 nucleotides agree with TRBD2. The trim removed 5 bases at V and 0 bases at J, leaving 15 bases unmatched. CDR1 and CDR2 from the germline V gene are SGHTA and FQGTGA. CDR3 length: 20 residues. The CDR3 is CASSPKYKLAGASSYNEQFF. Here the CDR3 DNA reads TGTGCCAGCAGCCCGAAATATAAACTAGCGGGGGCCAGCTCCTACAATGAGCAGTTCTTC.

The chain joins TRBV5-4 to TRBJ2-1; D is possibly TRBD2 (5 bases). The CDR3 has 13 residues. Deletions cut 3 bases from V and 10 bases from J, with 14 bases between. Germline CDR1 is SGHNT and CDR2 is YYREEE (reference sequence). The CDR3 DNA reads TGTGCCAGCAGCTACTGGGGAGCCGTGGAGCAGTTCTTC. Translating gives CASSYWGAVEQFF.

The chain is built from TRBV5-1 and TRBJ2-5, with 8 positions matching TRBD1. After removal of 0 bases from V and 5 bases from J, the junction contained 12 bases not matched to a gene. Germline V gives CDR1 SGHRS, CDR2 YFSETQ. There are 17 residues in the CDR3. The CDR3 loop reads CASSLVVGTGFAETQYF. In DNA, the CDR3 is TGCGCCAGCAGCTTGGTAGTGGGGACAGGATTCGCGGAGACCCAGTACTTC.

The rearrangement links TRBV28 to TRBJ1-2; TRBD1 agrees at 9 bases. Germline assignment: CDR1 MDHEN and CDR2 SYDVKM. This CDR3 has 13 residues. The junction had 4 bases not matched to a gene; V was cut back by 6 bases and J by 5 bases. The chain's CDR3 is CASRQGAQYGYTF. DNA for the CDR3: TGTGCCAGCAGACAGGGGGCTCAGTATGGCTACACCTTC.

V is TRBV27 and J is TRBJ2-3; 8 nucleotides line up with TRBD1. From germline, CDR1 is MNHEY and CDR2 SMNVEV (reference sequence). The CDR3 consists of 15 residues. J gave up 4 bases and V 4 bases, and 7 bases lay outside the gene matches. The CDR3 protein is CASSWTGKYADTQYF. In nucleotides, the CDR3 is TGTGCCAGCAGTTGGACAGGGAAATACGCAGATACGCAGTATTTT.

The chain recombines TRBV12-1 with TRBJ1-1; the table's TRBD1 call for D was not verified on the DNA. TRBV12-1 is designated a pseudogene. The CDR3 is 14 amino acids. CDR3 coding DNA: TGTGCCAGCAGCTTTCGCAGGGTGTGCACTGAAGCTTTCTTT. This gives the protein CASSFRRVCTEAFF.

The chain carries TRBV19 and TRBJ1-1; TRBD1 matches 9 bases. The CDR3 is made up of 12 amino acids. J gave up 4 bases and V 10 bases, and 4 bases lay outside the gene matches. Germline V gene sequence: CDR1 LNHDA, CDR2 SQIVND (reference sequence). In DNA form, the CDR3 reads TGTGCCACCTCGACAGGGGGCACTGAAGCTTTCTTT. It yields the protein CATSTGGTEAFF.

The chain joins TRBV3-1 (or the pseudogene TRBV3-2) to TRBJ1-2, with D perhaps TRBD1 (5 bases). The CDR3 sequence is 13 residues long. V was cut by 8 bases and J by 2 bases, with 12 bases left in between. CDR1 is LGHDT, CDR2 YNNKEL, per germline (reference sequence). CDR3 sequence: CASRNGGNYGYTF. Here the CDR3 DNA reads TGTGCCAGCCGGAACGGGGGGAACTATGGCTACACCTTC.

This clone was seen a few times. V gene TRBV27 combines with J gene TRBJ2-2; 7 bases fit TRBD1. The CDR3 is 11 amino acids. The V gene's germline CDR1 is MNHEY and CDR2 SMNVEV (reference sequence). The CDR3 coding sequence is TGTGTCGACAGGGTTACCGGGGAGCTGTTTTTT. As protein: CVDRVTGELFF.

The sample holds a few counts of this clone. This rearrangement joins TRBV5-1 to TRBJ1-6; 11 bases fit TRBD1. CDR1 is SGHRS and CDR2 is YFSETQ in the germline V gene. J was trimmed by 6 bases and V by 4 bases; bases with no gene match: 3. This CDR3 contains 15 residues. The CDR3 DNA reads TGCGCCAGCAGCGCCGGGACAGGGGGTAATTCACCCCTCCACTTT. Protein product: CASSAGTGGNSPLHF.

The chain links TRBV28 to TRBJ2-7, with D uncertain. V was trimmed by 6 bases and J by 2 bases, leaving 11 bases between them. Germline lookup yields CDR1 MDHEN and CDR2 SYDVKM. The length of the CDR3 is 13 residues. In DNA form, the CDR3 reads TGTGCCAGCAGGCGGCACCATCCCTACGAGCAGTACTTC. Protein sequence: CASRRHHPYEQYF.

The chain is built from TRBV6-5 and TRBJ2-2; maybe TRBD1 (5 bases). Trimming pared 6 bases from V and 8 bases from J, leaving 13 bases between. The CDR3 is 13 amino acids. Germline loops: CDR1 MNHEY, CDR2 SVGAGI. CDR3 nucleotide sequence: TGTGCCAGCAGCTACGATGGGGCTGGGGAGCTGTTTTTT. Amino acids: CASSYDGAGELFF.

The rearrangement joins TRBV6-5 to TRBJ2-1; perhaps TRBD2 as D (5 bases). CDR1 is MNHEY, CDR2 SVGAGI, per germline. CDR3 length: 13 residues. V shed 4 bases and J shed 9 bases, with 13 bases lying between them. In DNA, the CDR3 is TGTGCCAGCAGTTCCACTAGGTTTGGTGAGCAGTTCTTC. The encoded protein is CASSSTRFGEQFF.

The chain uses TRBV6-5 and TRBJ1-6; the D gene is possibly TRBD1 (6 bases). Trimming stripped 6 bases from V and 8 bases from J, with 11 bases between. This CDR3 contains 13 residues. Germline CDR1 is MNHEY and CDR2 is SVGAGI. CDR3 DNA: TGTGCCAGCAGAGAGCACAGGGATTCACCCCTCCACTTT. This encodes CASREHRDSPLHF.

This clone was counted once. The CDR3 protein is CATSDGRGLDDEQYF. The CDR3 nucleotides read TGTGCCACCAGTGATGGAAGGGGGCTCGATGACGAGCAGTACTTC. The rearrangement links TRBV24-1 to TRBJ2-7; 7 nucleotides align to TRBD1. J gave up 5 bases and V 3 bases, and 9 bases lay outside the gene matches. Germline V gene data show CDR1 as KGHDR and CDR2 as SFDVKD. The CDR3 has 15 residues.

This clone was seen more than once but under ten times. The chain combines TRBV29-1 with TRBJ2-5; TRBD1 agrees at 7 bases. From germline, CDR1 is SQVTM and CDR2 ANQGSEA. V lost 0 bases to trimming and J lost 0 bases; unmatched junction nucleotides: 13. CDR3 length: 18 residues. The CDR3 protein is CSVEDQTHRGWYQETQYF. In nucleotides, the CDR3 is TGCAGCGTTGAAGATCAAACCCACAGGGGCTGGTACCAAGAGACCCAGTACTTC.

The CDR3 is CASTRAGGISGYTF. CDR3 DNA sequence: TGTGCCAGCACCCGAGCGGGGGGAATCTCTGGCTACACCTTC. V is TRBV6-5 and J is TRBJ1-2; possibly TRBD1 for D (5 bases). The CDR3 runs 14 residues. The V gene's germline CDR1 is MNHEY and CDR2 SVGAGI. The ends were cut back, 7 bases at V and 7 bases at J, with 19 bases in the middle.

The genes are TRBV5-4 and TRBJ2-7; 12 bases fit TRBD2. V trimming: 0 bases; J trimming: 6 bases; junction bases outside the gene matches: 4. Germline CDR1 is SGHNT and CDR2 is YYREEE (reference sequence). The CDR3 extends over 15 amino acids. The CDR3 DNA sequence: TGTGCCAGCAGCTTGGGGGCTAGCGGGAGGGTCGAGCAGTACTTC. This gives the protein CASSLGASGRVEQYF.

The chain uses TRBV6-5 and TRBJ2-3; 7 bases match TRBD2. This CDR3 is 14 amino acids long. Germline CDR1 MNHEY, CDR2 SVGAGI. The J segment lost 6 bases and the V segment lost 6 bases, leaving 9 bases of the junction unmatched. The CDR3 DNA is TGTGCCAGCAGGGCGGGGAGGGTCCGGGATACGCAGTATTTT. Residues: CASRAGRVRDTQYF.

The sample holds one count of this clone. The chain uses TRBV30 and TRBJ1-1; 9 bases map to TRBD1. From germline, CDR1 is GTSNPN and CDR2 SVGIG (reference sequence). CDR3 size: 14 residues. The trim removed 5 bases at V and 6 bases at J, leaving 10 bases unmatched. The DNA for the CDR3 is TGTGCCTGGGGGACAGGGTTAGGTCGCCCTGAAGCTTTCTTT. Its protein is CAWGTGLGRPEAFF.

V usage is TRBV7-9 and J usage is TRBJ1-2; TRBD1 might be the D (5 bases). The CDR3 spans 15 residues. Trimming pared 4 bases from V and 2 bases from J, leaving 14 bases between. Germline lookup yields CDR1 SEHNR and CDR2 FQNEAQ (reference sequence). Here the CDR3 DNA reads TGTGCCAGCAGCTGGGGGGGAGGCAGAAACTATGGCTACACCTTC. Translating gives CASSWGGGRNYGYTF.

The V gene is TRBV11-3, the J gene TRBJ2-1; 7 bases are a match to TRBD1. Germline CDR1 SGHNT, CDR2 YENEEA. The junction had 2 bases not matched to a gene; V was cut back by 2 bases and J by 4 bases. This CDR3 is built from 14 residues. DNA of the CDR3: TGTGCCAGCAGCTTAAGACAGGGTTACAATGAGCAGTTCTTC. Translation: CASSLRQGYNEQFF.

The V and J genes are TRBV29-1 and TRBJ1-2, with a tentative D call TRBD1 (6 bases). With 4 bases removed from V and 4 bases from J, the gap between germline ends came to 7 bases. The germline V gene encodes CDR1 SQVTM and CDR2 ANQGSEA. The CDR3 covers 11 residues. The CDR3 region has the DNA TGCAGCGTTGGGACAGTCTATGGCTACACCTTC. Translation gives CSVGTVYGYTF.

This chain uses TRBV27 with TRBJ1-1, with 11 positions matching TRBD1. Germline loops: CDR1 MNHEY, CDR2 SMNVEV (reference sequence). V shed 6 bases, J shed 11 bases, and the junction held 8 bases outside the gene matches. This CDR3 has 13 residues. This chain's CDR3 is CASRPDRGRRAFF. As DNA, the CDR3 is TGTGCCAGCAGGCCGGACAGGGGGCGCCGGGCTTTCTTT.

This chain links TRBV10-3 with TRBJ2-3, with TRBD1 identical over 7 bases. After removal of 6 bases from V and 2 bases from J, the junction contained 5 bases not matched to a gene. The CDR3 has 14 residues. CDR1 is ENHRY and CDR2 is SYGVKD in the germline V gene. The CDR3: CAISLGQYTDTQYF. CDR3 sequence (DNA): TGTGCCATCAGCCTGGGACAGTACACAGATACGCAGTATTTT.

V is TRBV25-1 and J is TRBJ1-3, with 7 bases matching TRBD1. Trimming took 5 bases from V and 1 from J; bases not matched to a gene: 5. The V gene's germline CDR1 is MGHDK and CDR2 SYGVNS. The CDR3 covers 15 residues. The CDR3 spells CASSRGGRSGNTIYF. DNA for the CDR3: TGTGCCAGCAGTCGAGGGGGCCGTTCTGGAAACACCATATATTTT.

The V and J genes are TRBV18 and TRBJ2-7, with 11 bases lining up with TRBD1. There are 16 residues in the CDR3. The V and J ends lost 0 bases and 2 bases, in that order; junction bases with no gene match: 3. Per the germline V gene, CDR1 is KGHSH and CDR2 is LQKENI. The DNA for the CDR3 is TGTGCCAGCTCACCACCGAAGGGACAGGGGGCCTACGAGCAGTACTTC. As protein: CASSPPKGQGAYEQYF.

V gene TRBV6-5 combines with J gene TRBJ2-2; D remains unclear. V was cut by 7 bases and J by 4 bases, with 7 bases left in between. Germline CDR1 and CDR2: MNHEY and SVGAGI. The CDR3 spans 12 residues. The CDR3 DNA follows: TGTGCCAGCAATCCGGGCACCGGGGAGCTGTTTTTT. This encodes CASNPGTGELFF.

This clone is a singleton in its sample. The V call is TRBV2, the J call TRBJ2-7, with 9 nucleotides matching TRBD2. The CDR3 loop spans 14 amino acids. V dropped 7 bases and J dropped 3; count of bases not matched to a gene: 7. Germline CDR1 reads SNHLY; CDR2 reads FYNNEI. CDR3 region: CASIGGRALYEQYF. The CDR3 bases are TGTGCCAGCATTGGCGGGAGGGCCCTCTACGAGCAGTACTTC.